What follows are 17 T cell receptor beta chains derived from one specimen sequenced in a study of identical twins. TCRdb re-called the 5' RACE reads with MiXCR, one entry per CDR3 protein. The sample carries 1,800,000 or so distinct CDR3 sequences, about 31% recorded once. Sequencing was carried out using cord blood. These receptors came from a newborn girl in good health.

This clonotype was seen a few times. The chain links TRBV6-1 to TRBJ2-2; 7 bases agree with TRBD2. The ends lost 5 bases at V and 7 bases at J; junction bases unmatched: 1. CDR1 is MNHNS, CDR2 SASEGT, per germline. This CDR3 has 12 residues. The CDR3 sequence is CASSWTSGELFF. CDR3 nucleotides: TGTGCCAGCAGTTGGACTAGCGGGGAGCTGTTTTTT.

The table lists this clonotype with a few counts. The chain couples TRBV6-1 to TRBJ1-1; possibly TRBD1 for D (5 bases). V dropped 6 bases and J dropped 2 bases, with 19 bases sitting between them. The CDR3 consists of 16 residues. Germline V lookup: CDR1 MNHNS, CDR2 SASEGT. In DNA form, the CDR3 reads TGTGCCAGCAGACTAGTGTGGGGGACGGGAAACACTGAAGCTTTCTTT. This sequence encodes CASRLVWGTGNTEAFF.

The table lists this clonotype with a few counts. The chain has TRBV20-1 and TRBJ2-7; perhaps TRBD1 as D (5 bases). The end of the DNA fits TRBJ2-5 better, so the J call may be wrong. The germline V gene has CDR1 DFQATT and CDR2 SNEGSKA (reference sequence). This CDR3 comprises 12 residues. CDR3 coding DNA: TGCAGTGCTAGTCTCAGGGTGGAGACCCAGTACTTC. Translation: CSASLRVETQYF.

The chain joins TRBV12-3 or TRBV12-4 to TRBJ2-7; 8 nucleotides match TRBD1. Unmatched junction bases numbered 4, after V lost 6 bases and J lost 3 bases. The CDR3 has 13 residues. The CDR3 DNA reads as TGTGCCAGCAGGCATACAGGGGGCTACGAGCAGTACTTC. This gives the protein CASRHTGGYEQYF.

A few counts support this clonotype. The CDR3 region is CASSGGQSAKNIQYF. In nucleotides, the CDR3 is TGTGCCAGCAGCGGGGGACAATCGGCCAAAAACATTCAGTACTTC. The genes are TRBV9 and TRBJ2-4, with D maybe TRBD1 (6 bases). Germline CDR1 is SGDLS and CDR2 is YYNGEE. Trimming cost V 3 bases and J 1 base, with 11 bases left between them. This CDR3 spans 15 amino acids.

The gene calls are TRBV27 and TRBJ2-4, with D unclear. The DNA end is more similar to TRBJ2-5, so the J call may be wrong. The CDR3 loop spans 13 amino acids. The germline CDR1 and CDR2 sequences are MNHEY and SMNVEV (reference sequence). The CDR3 reads CASSSYVQETQYF. CDR3 nucleotide sequence: TGTGCCAGCAGTTCGTACGTCCAAGAGACCCAGTACTTC.

On this clonotype itself: It may be a read error: a sequence one base away is much more abundant. The chain employs TRBV28 and TRBJ2-7; no clear D gene. The V gene lost 0 bases and the J gene lost 3 bases, with 12 bases spanning the gap. From germline, CDR1 is MDHEN and CDR2 SYDVKM. CDR3 size: 15 residues. Here the CDR3 reads CASSLWTRENYEQYF. The CDR3 DNA reads as TGTGCCAGCAGTTTATGGACTCGCGAGAACTACGAGCAGTACTTC.

This clonotype turned up a few times. The chain combines TRBV20-1 with TRBJ2-3; 13 bases agree with TRBD2. From germline, CDR1 is DFQATT and CDR2 SNEGSKA (reference sequence). J gave up 3 bases and V 6 bases, and 9 bases lay outside the gene matches. The CDR3 covers 16 residues. Here the CDR3 reads CSALLGLAGVTDTQYF. The CDR3, as DNA: TGCAGTGCCCTCCTAGGACTAGCGGGAGTAACAGATACGCAGTATTTT.

This clonotype turned up a few times. This rearrangement joins TRBV3-1 to TRBJ2-1, with 7 bases matching TRBD2. After removal of 1 base from V and 2 bases from J, the junction contained 5 bases not matched to a gene. The germline V gene encodes CDR1 LGHDT and CDR2 YNNKEL (reference sequence). The CDR3 runs 16 residues. The CDR3 DNA sequence: TGTGCCAGCAGCCAAGTACAAGCGGGGCCCTACAATGAGCAGTTCTTC. It encodes CASSQVQAGPYNEQFF.

V gene TRBV6-1 combines with J gene TRBJ1-2, with D possibly TRBD1 on 6 matching bases. The V gene lost 3 bases and the J gene lost 6 bases, with 23 bases spanning the gap. This CDR3 has 17 amino acids. Per germline, CDR1 MNHNS and CDR2 SASEGT. This CDR3 is CASSEGQRGAISDGYTF. CDR3 nucleotides: TGTGCCAGCAGTGAGGGGCAACGGGGGGCGATTAGTGATGGCTACACCTTC.

V is TRBV7-9 and J is TRBJ2-6, with D hard to call. Looked up from germline, CDR1 is SEHNR and CDR2 is FQNEAQ (reference sequence). The CDR3 spans 18 residues. Trimming pared 2 bases from V and 0 bases from J, leaving 14 bases between. Here the CDR3 DNA reads TGTGCCAGCAGCTTACGCTGGTCCCCTATCTCTGGGGCCAACGTCCTGACTTTC. This sequence encodes CASSLRWSPISGANVLTF.

This clonotype was observed a single time. The V call is TRBV3-1, the J call TRBJ2-5; D perhaps matches TRBD2 (7 bases). Gene TRBJ2-7 matches the end of the DNA better, so the J call may be wrong. Germline-derived CDR1 and CDR2 are LGHDT and YNNKEL (reference sequence). The CDR3 is 14 residues long. The CDR3 nucleotides are TGTGCCAGCAGTCGGGGGGCACTATCCTACGAGCAGTACTTC. Protein: CASSRGALSYEQYF.

This clonotype was observed a handful of times. V usage is TRBV20-1 and J usage is TRBJ2-3; 14 nucleotides agree with TRBD2. J lost 5 bases, V lost 3 bases, and 4 bases had no gene match. The CDR3 consists of 15 residues. CDR1 is DFQATT and CDR2 is SNEGSKA in the germline V gene (reference sequence). CDR3 bases: TGCAGTGCTAGGGGACTAGCGGGGGCTCGAGATACGCAGTATTTT. It is translated as CSARGLAGARDTQYF.

The genes are TRBV29-1 and TRBJ2-1; D is ambiguous. The end of the DNA fits TRBJ2-7 better, so the J call may be wrong. The germline CDR1 and CDR2 sequences are SQVTM and ANQGSEA. The length of the CDR3 is 12 residues. The CDR3: CSVVGLRNEQYF. Written as DNA, the CDR3 is TGCAGCGTTGTCGGTCTTAGGAATGAGCAGTACTTC.

The gene calls are TRBV5-1 and TRBJ2-1; D uncertain. The CDR3 is 13 amino acids. Looked up from germline, CDR1 is SGHRS and CDR2 is YFSETQ. Trimming cost V 6 bases and J 3 bases, with 10 bases left between them. In nucleotides, the CDR3 is TGCGCCAGCAAGCTTGGCGGCTACAATGAGCAGTTCTTC. It codes for CASKLGGYNEQFF.

This clonotype was found many times. The chain links TRBV29-1 to TRBJ1-2; D remains unclear. Trimming cost V 0 bases and J 10 bases, with 6 bases left between them. The CDR3 is 10 amino acids. Germline loops: CDR1 SQVTM, CDR2 ANQGSEA. CDR3 nucleotide sequence: TGCAGCGTTGAAGATCCCACCTACACCTTC. Translating it yields CSVEDPTYTF. The full variable domain, completed using reference TRBV29-1 and TRBJ1-2, is SAVISQKPSRDICQRGTSLTIQCQVDSQVTMMFWYRQQPGQSLTLIATANQGSEATYESGFVIDKFPISRPNLTFSTLTVSNMSPEDSSIYLCSVEDPTYTFGSGTRLTVV.

A remark on this clonotype: Since a much larger clone is just one base distant, this may be a read error. The chain joins TRBV4-2 to TRBJ2-5; perhaps TRBD1 as D (5 bases). Trimming took 1 base from V and 11 from J, leaving 17 bases between them. Germline CDR1 and CDR2: LGHNA and YNFKEQ. The CDR3 has 14 amino acids. The CDR3 loop is CASSQASGLNEQYF. DNA of the CDR3: TGTGCCAGCAGCCAAGCATCAGGGTTGAATGAGCAGTACTTC.